This T cell receptor (beta chain) was obtained from a study of shared clonotypes between healthy human individuals. The study, taken as a whole, reports: Across subsets, estimated richness was generally greater for naive than for memory populations.

This clone came up once. The antigen remains undetermined. The CDR3 contains 13 residues. CDR1 and CDR2 from the germline V gene are SGHRS and YFSETQ. The V end was cut by 4 bases, the J end by 3 bases, with 10 bases between. The assay was immunoSEQ multiplex PCR, and TCRdb's table has in-frame clones only and misses some. Of approximately 1,000,000 clones detected, about 84% appear once; the ten largest clones hold under 0.6%. What was sequenced was memory CD4+ T cells from PBMCs. Subset described: CD45RA-negative fraction. The chain joins TRBV5-1 to TRBJ2-5; D unclear. This clonotype was sampled from a man in his late teens or twenties in good health. Some clones in this sample may be carry-over from other donors' samples. The CDR3 region is CASSPDGEETQYF. In nucleotides, the CDR3 is TGCGCCAGCAGCCCAGACGGAGAAGAGACCCAGTACTTC.